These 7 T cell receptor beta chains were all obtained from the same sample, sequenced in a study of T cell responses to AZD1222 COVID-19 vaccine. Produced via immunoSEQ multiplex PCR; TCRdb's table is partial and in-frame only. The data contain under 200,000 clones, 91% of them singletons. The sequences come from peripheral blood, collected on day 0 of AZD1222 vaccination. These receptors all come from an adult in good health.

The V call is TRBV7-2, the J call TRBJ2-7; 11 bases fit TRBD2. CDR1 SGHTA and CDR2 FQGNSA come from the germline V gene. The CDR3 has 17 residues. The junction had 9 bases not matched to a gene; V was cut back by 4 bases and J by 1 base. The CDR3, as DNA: TGTGCCAGCAGCTCCGGACTAGCGGGTGGGACTTCCTACGAGCAGTACTTC. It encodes CASSSGLAGGTSYEQYF.

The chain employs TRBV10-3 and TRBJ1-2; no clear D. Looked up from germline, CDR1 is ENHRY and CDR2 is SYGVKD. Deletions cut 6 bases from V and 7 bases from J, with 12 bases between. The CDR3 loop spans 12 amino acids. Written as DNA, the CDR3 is TGTGCCATCAGGAAGAGAATTGCTGGCTACACCTTC. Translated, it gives CAIRKRIAGYTF.

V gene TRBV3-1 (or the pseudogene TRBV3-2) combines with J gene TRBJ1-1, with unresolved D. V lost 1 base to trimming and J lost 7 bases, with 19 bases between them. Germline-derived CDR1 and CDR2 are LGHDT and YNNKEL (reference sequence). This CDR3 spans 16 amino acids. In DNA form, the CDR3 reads TGTGCCAGCAGCCAAGTAGTAGGGCGAGGATCCATTGAAGCTTTCTTT. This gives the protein CASSQVVGRGSIEAFF.

CDR3 sequence reads: CASRTGDNEQFF. The CDR3 coding sequence is TGTGCCAGCAGAACAGGGGACAATGAGCAGTTCTTC. J is TRBJ2-1 and V is TRBV12-3 or TRBV12-4; 7 bases fit TRBD1. The CDR3 contains 12 residues. V lost 6 bases to trimming and J lost 5 bases; unmatched junction nucleotides: 1.

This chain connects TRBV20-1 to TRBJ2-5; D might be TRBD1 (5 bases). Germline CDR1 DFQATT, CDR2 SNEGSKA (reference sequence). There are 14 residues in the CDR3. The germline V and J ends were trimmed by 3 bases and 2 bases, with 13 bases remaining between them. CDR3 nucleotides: TGCAGTGCTAGTTCTAGGGCAGGGCAAGAGACCCAGTACTTC. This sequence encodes CSASSRAGQETQYF.

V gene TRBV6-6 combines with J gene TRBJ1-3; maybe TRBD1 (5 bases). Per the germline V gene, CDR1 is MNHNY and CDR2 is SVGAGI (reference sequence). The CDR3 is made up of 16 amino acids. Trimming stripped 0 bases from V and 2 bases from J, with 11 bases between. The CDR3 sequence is CASSYSSPGAGNTIYF. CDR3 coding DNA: TGTGCCAGCAGTTACTCATCCCCGGGGGCTGGAAACACCATATATTTT.

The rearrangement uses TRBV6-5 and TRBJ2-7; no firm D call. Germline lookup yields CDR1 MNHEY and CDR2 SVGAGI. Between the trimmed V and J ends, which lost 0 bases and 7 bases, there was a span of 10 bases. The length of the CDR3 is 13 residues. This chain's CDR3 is CASSYSSTQEQYF. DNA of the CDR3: TGTGCCAGCAGTTACTCGTCAACTCAAGAGCAGTACTTC.